A selection of T cell receptor beta chains follows, all from one sample in a study of T cell responses to AZD1222 COVID-19 vaccine. Here immunoSEQ multiplex PCR was the method, and the copy in TCRdb shows in-frame clones only, minus some. Of some 96,000 clones in the sample, 80% to 90% are singletons; the top ten hold 3.5% to 4.5%. Sequenced material: peripheral blood, taken on day 0 of MenACWY control vaccination. Receptor source: an adult in good health. CDR3s include the opening cysteine and the closing phenylalanine or tryptophan. A D gene is named only where the DNA matches it firmly. Where a row states a size, it is once, few, many or the class of an expanded clone; other rows omit it.

TRBJ2-3 TRBV5-1 . . CASSLEIRGTDTQYF TGCGCCAGCAGCTTGGAGATACGGGGCACAGATACGCAGTATTTT
TRBJ1-3 TRBV20-1 . . CSARARNTIYF TGCAGTGCTCGAGCCCGAAACACCATATATTTT
TRBJ1-4 TRBV3-1/TRBV3-2 . once CASSQGEREKLFF TGTGCCAGCAGCCAAGGGGAGCGTGAAAAACTGTTTTTT
TRBJ2-1 TRBV12-3/TRBV12-4 . . CASRTLAVNEQFF TGTGCCAGCAGGACCCTGGCTGTCAATGAGCAGTTCTTC
TRBJ1-4 TRBV10-1 TRBD1 . CARQGSTNEKLFF TGCGCCAGACAGGGGTCAACTAATGAAAAACTGTTTTTT
TRBJ2-5 TRBV28 . . CASSFAARVAGETQYF TGTGCCAGCAGTTTCGCGGCCCGGGTAGCTGGGGAGACCCAGTACTTC
TRBJ2-1 TRBV15 . . CATSITGTRIYNEQFF TGTGCCACCAGCATCACCGGGACCCGCATATACAATGAGCAGTTCTTC
TRBJ1-2 TRBV5-1 TRBD1 . CASSGGTANYGYTF TGCGCCAGCAGCGGCGGGACAGCAAACTATGGCTACACCTTC
TRBJ2-2 TRBV11-2 TRBD2 once CASSIAGGRGNTGELFF TGTGCCAGCAGCATAGCGGGAGGGCGGGGTAACACCGGGGAGCTGTTTTTT
TRBJ2-6 TRBV11-3 . . CASSLGTESSGANVLTF TGTGCCAGCAGCCTCGGGACGGAGAGCTCTGGGGCCAACGTCCTGACTTTC
TRBJ1-1 TRBV19 . . CASSIEGGRAFF TGTGCCAGTAGTATAGAAGGGGGGCGAGCTTTCTTT
TRBJ1-1 TRBV30 TRBD1 . CAWSRQGVTEAFF TGTGCCTGGAGTCGACAGGGGGTCACTGAAGCTTTCTTT
TRBJ2-7 TRBV6-5 TRBD1 . CASGTGGAYEQYF TGTGCCAGCGGGACAGGGGGAGCCTACGAGCAGTACTTC
TRBJ2-5 TRBV6-2/TRBV6-3 TRBD2 . CASSYGLAGIQYF TGTGCCAGCAGTTACGGACTAGCGGGTATCCAGTACTTC
TRBJ2-3 TRBV7-2 . . CASSSARAPADTQYF TGTGCCAGCAGCTCGGCCCGCGCTCCCGCAGATACGCAGTATTTT
TRBJ1-1 TRBV5-5 TRBD1 . CASSLAGRQGNTEAFF TGTGCCAGCAGCTTGGCCGGCAGACAGGGGAACACTGAAGCTTTCTTT
TRBJ2-4 TRBV7-2 . . CASSLGWKRALYF TGTGCCAGCAGCTTAGGGTGGAAACGAGCCTTGTACTTC
TRBJ1-6 TRBV7-3 . . CASSLSKGRREVGSPLHF TGTGCCAGCAGCTTGTCGAAGGGCCGCAGGGAGGTTGGTTCACCCCTCCACTTT
TRBJ1-5 TRBV23-1 TRBD1 . CASRPTGGQPQHF TGCGCCAGCAGACCAACAGGGGGTCAGCCCCAGCATTTT
TRBJ1-2 TRBV6-2/TRBV6-3 TRBD1 . CASSATGVYGYTF TGTGCCAGCAGTGCGACAGGGGTCTATGGCTACACCTTC
TRBJ2-1 TRBV29-1 TRBD2 . CSAAPPGLAGGSEQFF TGCAGCGCCGCGCCCCCGGGACTAGCGGGAGGGAGTGAGCAGTTCTTC
TRBJ1-1 TRBV6-5 . . CASSQDPFKAFF TGTGCCAGCAGCCAAGACCCCTTTAAGGCTTTCTTT
TRBJ2-3 TRBV5-1 TRBD1 . CASSAWGQTSTDTQYF TGCGCCAGCAGCGCGTGGGGACAGACTAGCACAGATACGCAGTATTTT
TRBJ2-7 TRBV10-3 TRBD2 . CATRTSGGGSRDEQYF TGTGCCACCCGGACTAGCGGGGGTGGTTCCCGGGACGAGCAGTACTTC
TRBJ1-1 TRBV13 . . CASSIDRNTEAFF TGTGCCAGCAGTATAGACAGGAACACTGAAGCTTTCTTT
TRBJ2-1 TRBV11-1 . once CASSLARALNNEQFF TGTGCCAGCAGCTTAGCTAGGGCCCTTAACAATGAGCAGTTCTTC
TRBJ1-4 TRBV30 TRBD1 . CACTGAANEKLFF TGTGCCTGTACAGGGGCAGCTAATGAAAAACTGTTTTTT
TRBJ1-6 TRBV28 . few CASMRGGSSYNSPLHF TGTGCCAGCATGAGAGGGGGAAGCTCCTATAATTCACCCCTCCACTTT
TRBJ2-2 TRBV6-5 . . CASGVANTGELFF TGTGCCAGCGGGGTAGCGAACACCGGGGAGCTGTTTTTT
TRBJ1-2 TRBV3-1/TRBV3-2 . . CASSQDPRFYGYTF TGTGCCAGCAGCCAAGATCCTCGATTCTATGGCTACACCTTC
TRBJ1-2 TRBV9 . few CASSPPTTDGYTF TGTGCCAGCAGCCCCCCCACGACGGATGGCTACACCTTC
TRBJ2-7 TRBV1 . . CTSSHPGLAYEQYF TGCACCAGCAGCCACCCCGGACTAGCCTACGAGCAGTACTTC
TRBJ2-3 TRBV9 . . CASTGSMRPRYTDTQYF TGTGCCAGCACAGGTTCTATGCGGCCGAGGTACACAGATACGCAGTATTTT
TRBJ2-1 TRBV4-3 TRBD1 once CASSQRTGTSSYNEQFF TGCGCCAGCAGCCAGCGGACAGGGACAAGCTCCTACAATGAGCAGTTCTTC
TRBJ2-1 TRBV19 . . CASSYSASSYNEQFF TGTGCCAGTAGCTATAGCGCTAGCTCCTACAATGAGCAGTTCTTC
TRBJ1-4 TRBV18 . . CASSPGDGEKLFF TGTGCCAGCTCACCAGGGGACGGGGAAAAACTGTTTTTT
TRBJ1-1 TRBV28 TRBD1 . CASSLRWTGRENTEAFF TGTGCCAGCAGTTTACGCTGGACAGGGAGGGAGAACACTGAAGCTTTCTTT
TRBJ1-3 TRBV18 . . CASSPPGVFGNTIYF TGTGCCAGCTCACCACCCGGCGTCTTCGGAAACACCATATATTTT
TRBJ2-7 TRBV30 . . CAWSVEVSYEQYF TGTGCCTGGAGTGTAGAAGTTTCCTACGAGCAGTACTTC
TRBJ1-5 TRBV11-2 TRBD1 . CASSKDRGGNQPQHF TGTGCCAGCAGCAAGGACAGGGGCGGCAATCAGCCCCAGCATTTT
TRBJ2-1 TRBV6-4 . . CANSGPEEQFF TGTGCCAACTCCGGACCGGAAGAGCAGTTCTTC
TRBJ2-5 TRBV2 TRBD2 . CASRTSLRWETQYF TGTGCCAGCCGGACTAGCTTGCGTTGGGAGACCCAGTACTTC
TRBJ2-7 TRBV6-2/TRBV6-3 TRBD1 . CASSRGTGEMYYEQYF TGTGCCAGCAGTCGAGGGACAGGGGAGATGTACTACGAGCAGTACTTC
TRBJ1-2 TRBV30 . . CAWSGGTGYGYTF TGTGCCTGGAGTGGAGGTACAGGCTATGGCTACACCTTC